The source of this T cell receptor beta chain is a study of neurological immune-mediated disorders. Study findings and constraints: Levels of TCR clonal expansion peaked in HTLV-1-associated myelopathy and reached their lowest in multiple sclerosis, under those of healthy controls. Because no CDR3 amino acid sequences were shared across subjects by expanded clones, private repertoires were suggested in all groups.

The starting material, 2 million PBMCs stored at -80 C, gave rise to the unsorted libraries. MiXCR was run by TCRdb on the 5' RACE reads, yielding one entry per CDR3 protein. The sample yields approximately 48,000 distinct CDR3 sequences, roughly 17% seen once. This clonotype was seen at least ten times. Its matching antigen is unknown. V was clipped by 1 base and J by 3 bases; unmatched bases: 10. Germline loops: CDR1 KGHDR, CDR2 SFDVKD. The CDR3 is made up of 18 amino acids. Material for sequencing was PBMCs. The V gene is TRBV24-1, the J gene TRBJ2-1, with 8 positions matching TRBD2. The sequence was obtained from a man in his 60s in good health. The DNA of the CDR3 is TGTGCCACCAGTGATTTTTTTCCGGGAGGGCCCAGCTACAATGAGCAGTTCTTC. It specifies CATSDFFPGGPSYNEQFF.